This record covers a single TCR beta chain. This entry is derived from a study of cytomegalovirus exposure and HLA in healthy donors. At the time of sampling, donors were nominally healthy, though unrecorded immune exposures were likely. 60 Vbeta and 13 Jbeta primers were used in PCR. Sequencing used immunoSEQ multiplex PCR; TCRdb keeps in-frame clones, though not all of them. The table shows about 210,000 clones, with around 80% occurring only once. Trimming removed 6 bases from V and 0 bases from J, with 12 bases in between. This CDR3 has 15 amino acids. Germline lookup yields CDR1 SQVTM and CDR2 ANQGSEA.

The sequence was obtained from a man aged 35-49 years in good health and CMV-seropositive. Sequenced: PBMCs. This chain joins TRBV29-1 and TRBJ2-6, with D perhaps TRBD2 (6 bases). The CDR3 is CSVVDGSSGANVLTF. The CDR3 nucleotides are TGCAGCGTAGTAGACGGGAGCTCTGGGGCCAACGTCCTGACTTTC.